One T cell receptor (beta chain) is described in this entry. At least ten counts were recorded for this clonotype. The clone's antigen remains unknown. Base qualities are not recorded, but no much larger clone differs from it by a single base. Ophthalmopathy patients had moderately to severely active disease, Clinical Activity Score of at least 3, NOSPECS grade of at least 4, and duration under 3 months. The study excluded patients with uncontrolled infections, other autoimmune diseases, pregnancy or lactation. Clinical symptoms, serum thyroxine and TRAb, thyroid ultrasound, and orbital computed tomography formed the basis for the diagnoses. PBMCs were separated from roughly 9.6 ml of fresh peripheral blood using Ficoll-Paque density gradient centrifugation. Total RNA was extracted using Trizol reagent, and RNA quality was assessed on an Agilent 2100 Bioanalyzer. The data were obtained in a study of T cells in Graves' hyperthyroidism and ophthalmopathy (dated by TCRdb to between 2018 and 2021). As for the study more broadly: Peripheral blood samples were taken at initial diagnosis, before any treatment was given. A discovery cohort of around 98 patients, roughly 40 with Graves' ophthalmopathy and 57 with stable Graves' hyperthyroidism, was used to find distinguishing TCR V-J signatures. Prospective prediction of ophthalmopathy was tested in an independent validation cohort consisting of roughly 19 hyperthyroidism patients and around 17 patients who later progressed to ophthalmopathy. The 85 to 100 discovery patients were randomly split 7:3 into training and test sets. Thyroid tissue and blood T-cell repertoires from six Graves' hyperthyroidism patients were also compared in the study. After blood sampling, hyperthyroidism patients were treated with methimazole at a starting dose of 30 mg daily, and ophthalmopathy patients were treated with high-dose intravenous methylprednisolone. The paper reports TCR Vbeta CDR3 sequencing of some 140 peripheral blood samples: approximately 41 ophthalmopathy, fewer than 80 hyperthyroidism and around 17 progressor patients.

What the work shows at the level of the full study, not this receptor alone: Most expanded thyroid clonotypes (frequency above 0.001) were also found in blood, which suggests that blood repertoires may mirror thyroid immune responses. A 13 V-J signature model separated ophthalmopathy from stable hyperthyroidism, with approximately 86% sensitivity and 81.08% specificity in cross-validation and 80%/75% in testing. No statistical method was used to fix the sample size in advance, and group allocation was not hidden from the investigators. In validation, the model predicted progression to ophthalmopathy a median of 6.5 months before onset, with about 67% sensitivity and around 76% specificity.

Amplification of TCR beta CDR3 regions was carried out from RNA transcripts. A first-round RT-PCR of the TCR CDR3 used the HTBI primer set with the Qiagen OneStep RT-PCR kit. The libraries were constructed in a second round of multiplex PCR and then size-selected and purified. Paired-end sequencing of the libraries was performed with 100 bp reads on an Illumina HiSeq2000. Processing in the source paper ran as follows. Raw data were processed with SOAPnuke, discarding reads with adapters, uncalled bases, mean Phred below 15, or no exact constant-primer or identifier match. High-quality paired reads were merged with COPE v1.2.5, and unique nucleotide sequences were defined as clonotypes. MiTCR v1.1 was used to align clonotypes to the IMGT TRBV, TRBD and TRBJ reference segments. The analysis included only V-J combinations with a frequency above 0.0001, which together covered over 98% of the repertoires. A TCS score was defined as the ratio between F50 (clonal expansion) and ExV (chaos), using BLOSUM62-based TCRdist between CDR3 peptides within each V-J. Welch's t-statistics and random forest reduced 500 to 550 V-J features to around 14, which were used in a naive Bayes classifier (R e1071). TCRdb reworked the public reads: Q25 trimming with fastp, MiXCR clone assembly, productive beta chains retained. Entries are consolidated by CDR3 protein sequence, retaining the most common genes and DNA. These V and J calls rely on TCRdb rather than the paper's analysis. The sample contains approximately 600,000 distinct CDR3 sequences, around 14% of them found a single time. Jointly, the top ten make up roughly 7% of the sample.

Germline trimming amounts to 5 bases on V and 2 bases on J, with 15 as the count of junction bases outside the gene matches. In the germline V gene, CDR1 corresponds to MNHNS and CDR2 to SASEGT. The CDR3, from cysteine to phenylalanine, totals 18 residues. The only DNA kept is the CDR3, 54 bases in frame from the first base. The sequence came from a young woman with Graves' ophthalmopathy. The sequenced sample was blood. Here the chain combines TRBV6-1 and TRBJ2-1, and TRBD2 matches 7 of the central bases. The CDR3 in this case is CASSSPHKASGAYNEQFF. The nucleotide sequence reads as follows: TGTGCCAGCAGTTCCCCCCATAAGGCTAGCGGAGCCTACAATGAGCAGTTCTTC.